The next 15 T cell receptor beta chains were all read from a single sample in a study of blood T cell repertoires in COVID-19. TCRdb's table, derived via immunoSEQ multiplex PCR, lists solely in-frame clones and lacks some. The sample lists about 390,000 clones, 85% to 90% occurring once. Sequencing was done on a sample of PBMCs or T cells enriched from blood (not recorded which). These receptors all stem from a woman in her forties or fifties who had recovered from COVID-19.

The chain employs TRBV29-1 and TRBJ1-5; no definite D call. The CDR3 consists of 15 residues. Germline V lookup: CDR1 SQVTM, CDR2 ANQGSEA. Trimming cost V 7 bases and J 1 base, with 17 bases left between them. CDR3 DNA sequence: TGCAGCGCCCGCCTGGCCGGAGGAAGCAATCAGCCCCAGCATTTT. Amino acids: CSARLAGGSNQPQHF.

V usage is TRBV9 and J usage is TRBJ1-5; TRBD1 aligns across 11 bases. V dropped 6 bases and J dropped 1; count of bases not matched to a gene: 6. CDR3 length equals 16 residues. Germline CDR1 and CDR2: SGDLS and YYNGEE. The CDR3 DNA reads as TGTGCCAGCAAAGGGGACAGGGGGACGAGCAATCAGCCCCAGCATTTT. Its protein is CASKGDRGTSNQPQHF.

The chain joins TRBV19 to TRBJ1-5; no definite D call. V lost 9 bases and J 2 bases, leaving 8 bases between the germline ends. Germline V gene sequence: CDR1 LNHDA, CDR2 SQIVND (reference sequence). The CDR3 totals 12 residues. CDR3 region: CASRIGNQPQHF. The CDR3 nucleotides are TGTGCCAGCAGGATTGGCAATCAGCCCCAGCATTTT.

This clone was observed once. The chain joins TRBV20-1 to TRBJ2-7; perhaps TRBD2 as D (5 bases). Per germline, CDR1 DFQATT and CDR2 SNEGSKA (reference sequence). V shed 5 bases and J shed 5 bases, with 10 bases lying between them. This CDR3 comprises 11 residues. The CDR3, as DNA: TGCAGTGCTTCCACGGGAAACGAGCAGTACTTC. Residues: CSASTGNEQYF.

CDR3 sequence reads: CASSRISGGSAGELFF. DNA of the CDR3: TGTGCCAGCAGCCGAATATCGGGGGGAAGTGCCGGGGAGCTGTTTTTT. The chain joins TRBV3-1 (or the pseudogene TRBV3-2) to TRBJ2-2, with TRBD2 matching 7 bases. The length of the CDR3 is 16 residues. Germline CDR1 LGHDT, CDR2 YNNKEL (reference sequence). V shed 4 bases, J shed 6 bases, and the junction held 11 bases outside the gene matches.

CDR3 DNA: TGCGCCAGCAGCCCCGGGGGGACAGGGGGCTACGAGCAGTACTTC. Translation: CASSPGGTGGYEQYF. V and J are TRBV5-1 and TRBJ2-7; the match to TRBD1 covers 11 bases. V was pared by 4 bases and J by 3 bases, with 6 bases of the junction left unmatched. This CDR3 comprises 15 residues. Germline CDR1 SGHRS, CDR2 YFSETQ.

This clone showed up just a few times. The V call is TRBV5-1, the J call TRBJ1-4; 7 bases map to TRBD1. After removal of 3 bases from V and 7 bases from J, the junction contained 12 bases not matched to a gene. The CDR3 runs 16 residues. CDR1 is SGHRS and CDR2 is YFSETQ in the germline V gene. CDR3 nucleotides: TGCGCCAGCAGCTCCCCCTTCCGGGACAGCCCTGAAAAACTGTTTTTT. This translates into CASSSPFRDSPEKLFF.

The gene calls are TRBV30 and TRBJ2-7; weak D call: TRBD1 (6 bases). Deletions cut 2 bases from V and 6 bases from J, with 14 bases between. This CDR3 is 13 amino acids long. Germline loops: CDR1 GTSNPN, CDR2 SVGIG (reference sequence). The CDR3 bases are TGTGCCTGGAGTAATCCAGGGGCTGGCGAGCAGTACTTC. This codes for CAWSNPGAGEQYF.

The count of this clone is one. The rearrangement uses TRBV28 and TRBJ1-2; a weak D match, TRBD1 (5 bases). V was clipped by 5 bases and J by 4 bases, with 14 bases between them. The germline CDR1 and CDR2 sequences are MDHEN and SYDVKM. CDR3 size: 14 residues. CDR3 residues: CASSLQQTAYGYTF. The CDR3 nucleotides read TGTGCCAGCAGTCTCCAGCAGACAGCCTATGGCTACACCTTC.

The V gene is TRBV30, the J gene TRBJ1-5; no definite D call. Germline CDR1 and CDR2: GTSNPN and SVGIG (reference sequence). The CDR3 is 13 residues long. The V and J ends lost 0 bases and 6 bases respectively, with 9 bases between them. CDR3 bases: TGTGCCTGGAGTGTAGGAGCGGGTCAGCCCCAGCATTTT. The encoded protein is CAWSVGAGQPQHF.

The chain joins TRBV7-8 to TRBJ2-1; D gene unclear. Trimming cost V 1 base and J 0 bases, with 10 bases left between them. Germline V gene sequence: CDR1 SGHVS, CDR2 FQNEAQ. This CDR3 contains 16 residues. The CDR3 protein is CASSLVVASSYNEQFF. In DNA form, the CDR3 reads TGTGCCAGCAGCTTAGTCGTGGCCAGCTCCTACAATGAGCAGTTCTTC.

This chain uses TRBV19 with TRBJ2-1, with 11 bases that match TRBD1. The CDR3 is 16 residues long. CDR1 LNHDA and CDR2 SQIVND come from the germline V gene (reference sequence). Trimming cost V 6 bases and J 9 bases; bases outside gene matches: 13. The CDR3 loop reads CASRPPDRGLFGEQFF. The CDR3 nucleotides are TGTGCCAGTAGACCCCCGGACAGGGGGCTTTTTGGTGAGCAGTTCTTC.

This clone was seen once. The chain combines TRBV7-9 with TRBJ2-1, with TRBD1 matching 8 bases. The junction had 11 bases not matched to a gene; V was cut back by 5 bases and J by 8 bases. Germline CDR1 reads SEHNR; CDR2 reads FQNEAQ (reference sequence). The CDR3 loop spans 15 amino acids. The CDR3 coding sequence is TGTGCCAGCAGCCTAGGACAGGGCTTCAGGGATGAGCAGTTCTTC. Amino acid sequence: CASSLGQGFRDEQFF.

V and J are TRBV3-1 (or the pseudogene TRBV3-2) and TRBJ1-5; D unresolved. The CDR3 totals 14 residues. The V end was cut by 1 base, the J end by 0 bases, with 4 bases between. Germline CDR1 is LGHDT and CDR2 is YNNKEL (reference sequence). CDR3 DNA: TGTGCCAGCAGCCAAGGAGTTAGCAATCAGCCCCAGCATTTT. It specifies CASSQGVSNQPQHF.

The V call is TRBV10-3, the J call TRBJ1-2; D remains ambiguous. Germline CDR1 and CDR2: ENHRY and SYGVKD. Trimming left V 6 bases short and J 3 bases short, with 11 bases between. This CDR3 is 13 amino acids long. As DNA, the CDR3 is TGTGCCATCAGGGGAGGGTTAGACTATGGCTACACCTTC. It codes for CAIRGGLDYGYTF.